This T cell receptor beta chain was captured in a study of cytomegalovirus exposure and HLA in healthy donors. About the study: It was reported in a later analysis that the same platform had been used for the approximately 120 validation repertoires as for the approximately 670 first-cohort repertoires. The study, taken as a whole, reports: Clusters of TCRs from the first cohort tended to co-occur in the roughly 120 validation repertoires (as a later analysis found). It was reported that the classifier diagnosed cytomegalovirus status with high specificity and sensitivity in both the original and validation cohorts. The authors confirmed in vitro that a few CMV-associated chains were specific for CMV antigens.

Notes on this clone: What it recognizes is unknown.

Sequenced by immunoSEQ multiplex PCR; TCRdb stores in-frame clones only, minus some. Among roughly 120,000 clones, 86% were seen once, and the ten largest hold around 5%. Germline lookup yields CDR1 ENHRY and CDR2 SYGVKD. CDR3 length equals 16 residues. Trimming removed 4 bases from V and 3 bases from J; junction bases left unmatched: 9. The sequence was obtained from a man younger than 35 in good health and CMV-seronegative. The sequencing sample was made of PBMCs. The J gene is TRBJ2-7, the V gene TRBV10-3, with 10 nucleotides matching TRBD1. The CDR3, as DNA: TGTGCCATCAGTGCGACCCGGGACAGGGGTCACTACGAGCAGTACTTC. Protein sequence: CAISATRDRGHYEQYF.